The present T cell receptor beta chain was sequenced within a study of T-cell memory formation after mild COVID-19. Turning to the study itself: There were largely donor-specific TCR clusters.

For this clonotype: Its antigen is not known.

The CDR3 is 15 residues long. Germline lookup yields CDR1 MGHRA and CDR2 YSYEKL. The ends were cut back, 0 bases at V and 4 bases at J, with 12 bases in the middle. Study-level points and caveats: Specificity for SARS-CoV-2 was not confirmed among the second-wave clones peaking on day 37. Among CD4+ contracting clones, most were CM and EM, and CD8+ ones EMRA.

5'RACE, which relied on constant-segment primers, yielded TCR alpha and TCR beta cDNA libraries carrying sample barcodes and UMIs. TCRdb reprocessed the 5' RACE reads with MiXCR, giving one entry per CDR3 protein. This repertoire shows about half a million distinct CDR3 sequences, roughly 20% found once; its top ten account for 12%. Material for sequencing was PBMCs or a T cell subset sorted from them (not recorded which). The chain employs TRBV4-1 and TRBJ1-1, with a possible D match to TRBD1 (6 bases). This TCR was recovered from an adult woman who had mild COVID-19 (a few samples of this study predate the infection). Cell type and time point are not known. CDR3 loop: CASSQDAGTPTEAFF. DNA for the CDR3: TGCGCCAGCAGCCAAGATGCCGGGACACCCACTGAAGCTTTCTTT.